The T cell receptor beta chain under discussion was sequenced for a study of beta chain features in type 1 diabetes. There was one heparinised blood draw per donor, averaging approximately 120 mL. Study conclusions and caveats: Within the patient group, naive, central memory and Treg TCRB repertoires appeared more similar to each other than within healthy donors. Cells with high TCR expression could be over-represented when cDNA is sequenced. Here, the possible influence of HLA type (on TCRB rearrangement) remained unresolved.

The whole isolated RNA underwent reverse transcription, so sequencing captured expressed TCRB transcripts. Only in-frame clones appear in the TCRdb table, and some are missing; sequencing was by immunoSEQ multiplex PCR. The sample includes approximately 380,000 clones, roughly 16% of them seen just once. This clone was counted only a few times. No antigen is known for it. The CDR3 has 15 residues. J gave up 3 bases and V 3 bases, and 2 bases lay outside the gene matches. Germline-derived CDR1 and CDR2 are MGHDK and SYGVNS. The clonotype comes from a woman aged 18-35 years in good health. Material for sequencing was naive CD4+ T cells from blood. The V call is TRBV25-1, the J call TRBJ2-1; 10 positions match TRBD1. CDR3 residues: CASSEGQGLYNEQFF. As DNA, the CDR3 is TGTGCCAGCAGTGAGGGACAGGGGCTCTACAATGAGCAGTTCTTC.